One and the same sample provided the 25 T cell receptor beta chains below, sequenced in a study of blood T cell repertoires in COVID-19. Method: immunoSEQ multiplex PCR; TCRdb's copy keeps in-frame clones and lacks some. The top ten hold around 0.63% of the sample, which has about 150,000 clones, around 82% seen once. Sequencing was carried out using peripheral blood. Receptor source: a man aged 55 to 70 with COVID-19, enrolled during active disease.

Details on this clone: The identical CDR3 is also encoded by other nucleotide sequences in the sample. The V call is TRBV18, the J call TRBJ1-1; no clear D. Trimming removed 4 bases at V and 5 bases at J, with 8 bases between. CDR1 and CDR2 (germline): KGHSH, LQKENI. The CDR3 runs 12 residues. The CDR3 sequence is CASSLQNTEAFF. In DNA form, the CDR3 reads TGTGCCAGCTCACTACAGAATACTGAAGCTTTCTTT.

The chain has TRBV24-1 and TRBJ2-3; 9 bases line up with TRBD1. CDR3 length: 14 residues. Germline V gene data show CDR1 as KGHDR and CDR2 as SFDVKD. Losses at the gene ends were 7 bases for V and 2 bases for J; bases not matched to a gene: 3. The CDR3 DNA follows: TGTGCCACCAGCCGGACAGGGGTCACAGATACGCAGTATTTT. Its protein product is CATSRTGVTDTQYF.

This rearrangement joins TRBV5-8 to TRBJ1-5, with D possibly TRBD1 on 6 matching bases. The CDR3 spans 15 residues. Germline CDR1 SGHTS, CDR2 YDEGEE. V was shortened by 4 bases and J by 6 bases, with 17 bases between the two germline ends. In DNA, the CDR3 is TGTGCCAGCAGCCGTGACAGGTTACTTGGTCAGCCCCAGCATTTT. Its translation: CASSRDRLLGQPQHF.

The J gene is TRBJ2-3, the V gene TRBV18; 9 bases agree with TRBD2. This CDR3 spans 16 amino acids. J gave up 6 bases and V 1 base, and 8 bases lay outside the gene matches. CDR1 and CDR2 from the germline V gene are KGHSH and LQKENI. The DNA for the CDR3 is TGTGCCAGCTCACCACGAATAGCGGGGGAAATGGATACGCAGTATTTT. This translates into CASSPRIAGEMDTQYF.

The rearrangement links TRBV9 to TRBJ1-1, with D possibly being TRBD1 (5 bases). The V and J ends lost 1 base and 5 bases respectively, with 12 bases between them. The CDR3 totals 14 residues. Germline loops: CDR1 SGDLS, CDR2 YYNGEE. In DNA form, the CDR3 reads TGTGCCAGCAGCGTACAATTAGGGGCAACTGAAGCTTTCTTT. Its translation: CASSVQLGATEAFF. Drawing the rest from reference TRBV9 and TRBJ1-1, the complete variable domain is DSGVTQTPKHLITATGQRVTLRCSPRSGDLSVYWYQQSLDQGLQFLIQYYNGEERAKGNILERFSAQQFPDLHSELNLSSLELGDSALYFCASSVQLGATEAFFGQGTRLTVV.

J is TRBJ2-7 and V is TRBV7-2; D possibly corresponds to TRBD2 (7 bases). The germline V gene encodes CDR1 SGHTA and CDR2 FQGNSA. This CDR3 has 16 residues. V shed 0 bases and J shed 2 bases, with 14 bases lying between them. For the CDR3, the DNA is TGTGCCAGCAGCTTAGCATCCGCGGGGGCAACCTACGAGCAGTACTTC. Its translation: CASSLASAGATYEQYF.

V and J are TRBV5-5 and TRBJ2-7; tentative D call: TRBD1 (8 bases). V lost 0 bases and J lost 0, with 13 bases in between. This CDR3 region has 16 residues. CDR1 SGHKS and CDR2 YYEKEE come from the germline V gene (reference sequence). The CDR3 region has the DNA TGTGCCAGCAGCTTGGTGAGCGGGACAGGCTCCTACGAGCAGTACTTC. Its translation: CASSLVSGTGSYEQYF. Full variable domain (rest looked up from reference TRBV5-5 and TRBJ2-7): DAGVTQSPTHLIKTRGQQVTLRCSPISGHKSVSWYQQVLGQGPQFIFQYYEKEERGRGNFPDRFSARQFPNYSSELNVNALLLGDSALYLCASSLVSGTGSYEQYFGPGTRLTVT.

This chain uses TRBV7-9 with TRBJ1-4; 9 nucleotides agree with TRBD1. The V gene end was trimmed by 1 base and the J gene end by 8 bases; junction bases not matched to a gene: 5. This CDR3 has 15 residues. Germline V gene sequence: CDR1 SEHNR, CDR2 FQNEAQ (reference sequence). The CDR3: CASSLGWDREEKLFF. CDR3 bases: TGTGCCAGCAGCTTAGGGTGGGACAGGGAGGAAAAACTGTTTTTT.

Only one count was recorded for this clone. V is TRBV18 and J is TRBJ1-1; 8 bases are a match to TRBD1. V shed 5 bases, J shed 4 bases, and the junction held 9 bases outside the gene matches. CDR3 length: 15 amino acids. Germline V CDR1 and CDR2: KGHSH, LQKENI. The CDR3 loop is CASSETGALGTEAFF. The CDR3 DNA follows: TGTGCCAGCTCAGAGACAGGGGCCCTGGGCACTGAAGCTTTCTTT. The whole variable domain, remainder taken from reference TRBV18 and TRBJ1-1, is NAGVMQNPRHLVRRRGQEARLRCSPMKGHSHVYWYRQLPEEGLKFMVYLQKENIIDESGMPKERFSAEFPKEGPSILRIQQVVRGDSAAYFCASSETGALGTEAFFGQGTRLTVV.

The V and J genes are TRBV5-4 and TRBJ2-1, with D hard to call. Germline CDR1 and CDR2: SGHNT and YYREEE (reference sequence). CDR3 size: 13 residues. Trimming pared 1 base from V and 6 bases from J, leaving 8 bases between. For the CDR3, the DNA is TGTGCCAGCAGCTTGCCCCCTCGCAATGAGCAGTTCTTC. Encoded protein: CASSLPPRNEQFF.

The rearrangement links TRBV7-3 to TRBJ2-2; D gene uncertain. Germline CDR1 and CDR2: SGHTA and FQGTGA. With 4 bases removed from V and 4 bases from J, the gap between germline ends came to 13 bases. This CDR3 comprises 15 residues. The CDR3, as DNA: TGTGCCAGCAGCTCGGTCCCACGTGGCACCGGGGAGCTGTTTTTT. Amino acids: CASSSVPRGTGELFF.

The CDR3 nucleotides read TGTGCCAGCTCGGTAGCCTACGAGCAGTACTTC. Translating gives CASSVAYEQYF. The gene calls are TRBV2 and TRBJ2-7; no clear D gene. Between the trimmed V and J ends, which lost 8 bases and 2 bases, there was a span of 7 bases. In germline, CDR1 is SNHLY, CDR2 FYNNEI. The CDR3 totals 11 residues.

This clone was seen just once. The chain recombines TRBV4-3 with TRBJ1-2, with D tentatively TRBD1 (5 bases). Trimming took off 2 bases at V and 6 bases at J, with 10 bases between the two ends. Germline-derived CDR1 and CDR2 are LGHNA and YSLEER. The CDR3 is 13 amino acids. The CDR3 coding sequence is TGCGCCAGCAGCCAAAGTTCAGGGCATGGCTACACCTTC. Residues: CASSQSSGHGYTF.

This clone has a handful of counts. The CDR3 reads CASSPPGAGGQETQYF. The CDR3 DNA sequence: TGTGCCAGCAGCCCCCCGGGAGCGGGGGGCCAAGAGACCCAGTACTTC. The chain carries TRBV3-1 (or the pseudogene TRBV3-2) and TRBJ2-5, with 9 bases matching TRBD2. With 4 bases clipped from V and 1 base from J, the junction kept 7 bases outside the gene matches. The CDR3 totals 16 residues. Germline-derived CDR1 and CDR2 are LGHDT and YNNKEL (reference sequence).

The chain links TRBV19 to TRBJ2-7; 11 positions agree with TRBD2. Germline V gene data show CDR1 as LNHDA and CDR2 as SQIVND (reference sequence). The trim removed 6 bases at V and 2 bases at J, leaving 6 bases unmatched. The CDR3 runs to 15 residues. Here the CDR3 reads CASSPGTSGTYEQYF. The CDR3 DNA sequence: TGTGCCAGTAGCCCGGGGACTAGCGGCACCTACGAGCAGTACTTC.

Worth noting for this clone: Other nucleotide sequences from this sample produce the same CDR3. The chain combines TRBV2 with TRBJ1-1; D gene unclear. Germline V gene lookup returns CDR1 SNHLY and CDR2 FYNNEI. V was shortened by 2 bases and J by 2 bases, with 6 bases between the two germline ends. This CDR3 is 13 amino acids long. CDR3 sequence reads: CASSESPNTEAFF. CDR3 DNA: TGTGCCAGCAGTGAATCCCCAAACACTGAAGCTTTCTTT.

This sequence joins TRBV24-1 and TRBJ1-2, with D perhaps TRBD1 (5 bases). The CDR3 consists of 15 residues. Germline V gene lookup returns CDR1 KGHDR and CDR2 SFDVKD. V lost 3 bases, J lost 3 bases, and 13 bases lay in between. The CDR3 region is CATSDGVSGYYGYTF. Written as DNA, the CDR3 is TGTGCCACCAGTGATGGGGTTTCAGGGTACTATGGCTACACCTTC.

The CDR3 coding sequence is TGTGCCAGCAGCTTGTGGGACAGGGAGAGACTGTTTTTT. Protein: CASSLWDRERLFF. This sequence joins TRBV5-6 and TRBJ1-4; 9 bases align to TRBD1. The CDR3 sequence is 13 residues long. The J segment lost 13 bases and the V segment lost 1 base, leaving 5 bases of the junction unmatched. Germline V gene data show CDR1 as SGHDT and CDR2 as YYEEEE.

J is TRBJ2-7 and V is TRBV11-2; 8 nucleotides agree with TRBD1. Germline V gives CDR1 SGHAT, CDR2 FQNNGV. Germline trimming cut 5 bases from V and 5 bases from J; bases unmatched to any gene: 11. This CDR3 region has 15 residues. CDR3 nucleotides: TGTGCCAGCAGCGTTAGTCCGACAGGGGCCCACGAGCAGTACTTC. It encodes CASSVSPTGAHEQYF.

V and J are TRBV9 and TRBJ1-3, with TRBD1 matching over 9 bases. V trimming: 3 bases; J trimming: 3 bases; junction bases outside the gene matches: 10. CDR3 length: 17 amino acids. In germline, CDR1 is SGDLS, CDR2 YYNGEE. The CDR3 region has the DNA TGTGCCAGCAGCGCTAAGGGGGACAGGGCTTATGGAAACACCATATATTTT. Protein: CASSAKGDRAYGNTIYF.

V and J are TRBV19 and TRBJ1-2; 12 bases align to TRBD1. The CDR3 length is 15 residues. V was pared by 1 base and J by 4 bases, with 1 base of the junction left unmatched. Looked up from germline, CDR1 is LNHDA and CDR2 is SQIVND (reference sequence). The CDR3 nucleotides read TGTGCCAGTAGTATAGGGGGACAGGGGGCCTATGGCTACACCTTC. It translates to CASSIGGQGAYGYTF.

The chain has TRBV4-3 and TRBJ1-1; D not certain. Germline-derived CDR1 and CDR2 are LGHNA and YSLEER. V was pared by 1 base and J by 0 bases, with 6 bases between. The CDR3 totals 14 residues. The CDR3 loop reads CASSQVTVNTEAFF. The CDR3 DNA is TGCGCCAGCAGCCAAGTTACAGTGAACACTGAAGCTTTCTTT.

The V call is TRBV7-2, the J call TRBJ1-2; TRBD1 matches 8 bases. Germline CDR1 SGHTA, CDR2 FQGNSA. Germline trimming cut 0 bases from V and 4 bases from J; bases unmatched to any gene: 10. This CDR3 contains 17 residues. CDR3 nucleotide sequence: TGTGCCAGCAGCTTAGCGACCGACAGGGGACATTCCTATGGCTACACCTTC. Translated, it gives CASSLATDRGHSYGYTF.

CDR3 sequence (DNA): TGTGCCAGCAGTGAAGCGGTTACAGGGGCTAGCAATCAGCCCCAGCATTTT. As protein: CASSEAVTGASNQPQHF. V and J are TRBV2 and TRBJ1-5; TRBD1 matches 7 bases. The CDR3 totals 17 residues. Germline V gives CDR1 SNHLY, CDR2 FYNNEI. Unmatched junction bases numbered 5, after V lost 0 bases and J lost 0 bases. Using reference TRBV2 and TRBJ1-5 for the parts outside the CDR3, the full variable domain is EPEVTQTPSHQVTQMGQEVILRCVPISNHLYFYWYRQILGQKVEFLVSFYNNEISEKSEIFDDQFSVERPDGSNFTLKIRSTKLEDSAMYFCASSEAVTGASNQPQHFGDGTRLSIL.

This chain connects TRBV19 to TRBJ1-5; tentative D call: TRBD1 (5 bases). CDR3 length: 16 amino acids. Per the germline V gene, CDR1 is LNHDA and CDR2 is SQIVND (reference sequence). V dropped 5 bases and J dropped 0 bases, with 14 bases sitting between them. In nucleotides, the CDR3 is TGTGCCAGTAGTGCCATCCGGGGGAGTAGCAATCAGCCCCAGCATTTT. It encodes CASSAIRGSSNQPQHF.